These 10 T cell receptor beta chains were sequenced from one sample in a study of blood T cell repertoires in COVID-19. The method was immunoSEQ multiplex PCR; TCRdb's version includes in-frame clones alone and lacks a portion of them. The profile shows 110,000 to 150,000 clones, around 81% of them singletons. Sequences were obtained from peripheral blood. These receptors were taken from a human donor in a cohort sampled during active COVID-19.

The CDR3 spells CASSVEDLTGNTIYF. CDR3 nucleotides: TGTGCCAGCAGCGTAGAAGATCTAACCGGAAACACCATATATTTT. The V and J genes are TRBV9 and TRBJ1-3; D is undetermined. The CDR3 has 15 amino acids. From germline, CDR1 is SGDLS and CDR2 YYNGEE. The V end was cut by 0 bases, the J end by 4 bases, with 11 bases between.

This chain uses TRBV6-5 with TRBJ1-5; D is uncertain. CDR3 length: 13 amino acids. V dropped 6 bases and J dropped 0 bases, with 6 bases sitting between them. Germline-derived CDR1 and CDR2 are MNHEY and SVGAGI. The CDR3 is CASRGYSNQPQHF. DNA of the CDR3: TGTGCCAGCAGGGGCTATAGCAATCAGCCCCAGCATTTT.

The rearrangement joins TRBV6-1 to TRBJ1-6; 9 nucleotides agree with TRBD1. With V trimmed by 2 bases and J by 9 bases, 5 bases remained unmatched. The CDR3 runs to 15 residues. Germline CDR1 reads MNHNS; CDR2 reads SASEGT. In DNA form, the CDR3 reads TGTGCCAGCAGTGAACCGGACAGGGGTCGTTCACCCCTCCACTTT. The encoded protein is CASSEPDRGRSPLHF.

V gene TRBV5-1 combines with J gene TRBJ2-7; possibly TRBD1 for D (5 bases). This CDR3 spans 13 amino acids. Germline V gene lookup returns CDR1 SGHRS and CDR2 YFSETQ. CDR3 sequence: CGSSQGYTTEQYF. As DNA, the CDR3 is TGCGGAAGCAGTCAGGGTTACACTACTGAGCAGTACTTC.

This clone came up once. This chain joins TRBV2 and TRBJ2-7, with no clear D. In germline, CDR1 is SNHLY, CDR2 FYNNEI. V lost 6 bases and J 3 bases, leaving 9 bases between the germline ends. This CDR3 region has 12 residues. Written as DNA, the CDR3 is TGTGCCAGCAGGGGCCCAAACTACGAGCAGTACTTC. Translating gives CASRGPNYEQYF.

The chain uses TRBV4-2 and TRBJ2-2; tentative D call: TRBD1 (6 bases). Germline V gives CDR1 LGHNA, CDR2 YNFKEQ. Trimming stripped 4 bases from V and 2 bases from J, with 17 bases between. This CDR3 comprises 17 residues. CDR3 loop: CASSRRSGEQNTGELFF. CDR3 nucleotides: TGTGCCAGCAGCCGACGATCAGGGGAACAAAACACCGGGGAGCTGTTTTTT.

The chain combines TRBV19 with TRBJ2-3; 12 bases map to TRBD2. The length of the CDR3 is 16 residues. The V and J ends lost 7 bases and 5 bases, in that order; junction bases with no gene match: 10. Germline values: CDR1 LNHDA, CDR2 SQIVND (reference sequence). CDR3 region: CASTLRASGGVDTQYF. The CDR3 nucleotides are TGTGCCAGTACCCTGCGGGCTAGCGGGGGGGTAGATACGCAGTATTTT.

The J gene is TRBJ2-7, the V gene TRBV12-3 or TRBV12-4; TRBD1 matches at 7 bases. The J segment lost 3 bases and the V segment lost 6 bases, leaving 5 bases of the junction unmatched. The CDR3 is made up of 13 amino acids. The CDR3 sequence is CASRTGQNYEQYF. The DNA for the CDR3 is TGTGCCAGCAGGACGGGACAGAACTACGAGCAGTACTTC.

V gene TRBV2 combines with J gene TRBJ1-1; D might be TRBD1 (6 bases). V was cut by 7 bases and J by 6 bases, with 15 bases left in between. Per the germline V gene, CDR1 is SNHLY and CDR2 is FYNNEI. The CDR3 extends over 13 amino acids. The CDR3 loop reads CASTMGAGSEAFF. DNA for the CDR3: TGTGCCAGCACCATGGGGGCTGGGTCTGAAGCTTTCTTT.

The chain links TRBV3-1 (or the pseudogene TRBV3-2) to TRBJ2-2, with a possible D match to TRBD2 (5 bases). V was clipped by 4 bases and J by 5 bases, with 14 bases between them. The CDR3 covers 15 residues. In germline, CDR1 is LGHDT, CDR2 YNNKEL (reference sequence). This CDR3 is CASSPRAAVTGELFF. DNA of the CDR3: TGTGCCAGCAGCCCGAGGGCTGCCGTGACCGGGGAGCTGTTTTTT.